Reported below is one TCR beta chain. The protocol was immunoSEQ multiplex PCR, while the TCRdb copy is restricted to in-frame clones and leaves out a portion. The table includes about 170,000 clones, about 87% detected once. Time point denoted: blood 4 weeks post-SBRT, at nephrectomy. The treatment here: 15 Gy SBRT to primary tumor, nephrectomy 4 weeks later. Radiation-treated patients gave blood at baseline, week 2 and week 4. The source of the sample is a study of radiation and T cells in renal cell carcinoma. The ends were cut back, 8 bases at V and 9 bases at J, with 17 bases in the middle. The CDR3 covers 13 residues. In germline, CDR1 is MNHNY, CDR2 SVGAGI (reference sequence).

The chain combines TRBV6-6 with TRBJ1-5, with D maybe TRBD1 (5 bases). This receptor was identified in a woman aged 45-60 years with renal cell carcinoma. Specimen: blood, collected from a patient whose treatment included radiotherapy and nephrectomy. Here the CDR3 reads CASLTEVSGPQHF. The CDR3 DNA reads as TGTGCCAGCTTGACAGAAGTGAGTGGGCCCCAGCATTTT.